This T cell receptor beta chain derives from a study of CD8+CD57+ T cells in acquired aplastic anemia. About the study: Sorted CD4+ and CD8+ cells gave a mean 3.2 ug DNA, range 0.2 to 27.4 ug. Findings of the study overall: Patients and controls shared twenty-nine CD8+ CDR3 sequences, which appeared highly expressed in patients and within their immunodominant clones.

Sequenced patients had shown CD8+CD57+ cell expansion by flow cytometry. The diagnosis in all patients was severe acquired aplastic anemia. Germline V lookup: CDR1 SGHRS, CDR2 YFSETQ. V lost 0 bases and J 1 base, leaving 12 bases between the germline ends. This CDR3 has 16 amino acids. This clonotype has a handful of counts. Its target is not known. Genomic DNA, the template, was used for profiling of the TCR beta VDJ and CDR3. TCRdb independently ran MiXCR on the reads; one entry per CDR3 protein. The repertoire holds a few hundred thousand distinct CDR3 sequences, with more than 25% as singletons. The rearrangement uses TRBV5-1 and TRBJ2-3; unclear D gene. The clonotype originates from a human donor with aplastic anemia. Sequencing was done on a sample of sorted CD4+, CD8+, or CD8+CD57+ T cells (not recorded which) from PBMCs. DNA for the CDR3: TGCGCCAGCAGCTTGGCGTCCACTACTGGCACAGATACGCAGTATTTT. Its protein product is CASSLASTTGTDTQYF.